This is a list of T cell receptor beta chains from one sample in a study of cytomegalovirus exposure and HLA in healthy donors. The method was immunoSEQ multiplex PCR; TCRdb's version includes in-frame clones alone and lacks a portion of them. The sample lists some 340,000 clones, roughly nine tenths occurring once. Sequenced sample: PBMCs. The receptors shown here come from a woman aged 25-40 years in good health and CMV-seropositive. CDR3s include the opening cysteine and the closing phenylalanine or tryptophan. Only part of the rows carry a size: once, few, many, or a class if the clone is expanded.

V,J,size,length,CDR3
TRBV6-5,TRBJ1-1,once,12,CASSSGILEAFF
TRBV27,TRBJ1-1,NA,14,CASSLQGKYTEAFF
TRBV2,TRBJ2-1,NA,14,CASSADSLGDEQFF
TRBV7-2,TRBJ1-2,NA,15,CASSLAPAGYYGYTF
TRBV30,TRBJ1-5,NA,12,CAWSLSLGPQHF
TRBV4-3,TRBJ2-7,NA,19,CASSQEPPTGAGAWNEQYF
TRBV6-5,TRBJ1-1,NA,15,CASKIEMGAATEAFF
TRBV27,TRBJ2-2,NA,14,CASSRTGATGELFF
TRBV7-6,TRBJ1-5,NA,15,CASSSSTDSNQPQHF
TRBV7-2,TRBJ1-5,NA,12,CASSQPLQPQHF
TRBV5-1,TRBJ2-3,NA,14,CASSLDRGRDTQYF
TRBV2,TRBJ2-2,NA,16,CASSRHRNPNTGELFF
TRBV11-2,TRBJ2-7,NA,15,CASSPFSGGYYEQYF
TRBV7-3,TRBJ2-3,once,15,CASSLTSGVTDTQYF
TRBV6-6,TRBJ2-2,NA,14,CASSQTGLPGELFF
TRBV29-1,TRBJ2-1,once,15,CSVEEGGISYNEQFF
TRBV5-6,TRBJ2-7,NA,13,CASRDRGRYEQYF
TRBV14,TRBJ2-2,NA,16,CASSPGTFGNTGELFF
TRBV13,TRBJ2-3,NA,16,CASSSPSRESGDTQYF
TRBV7-8,TRBJ1-1,NA,13,CASNGPVNTEAFF
TRBV7-3,TRBJ2-1,once,17,CASSLTRSSGRGNEQFF
TRBV4-2,TRBJ2-1,NA,14,CASSQAGGYNEQFF
TRBV27,TRBJ1-1,NA,15,CASSSRTSGNTEAFF
TRBV29-1,TRBJ2-6,NA,13,CSVPSSGANVLTF
TRBV28,TRBJ1-4,NA,13,CASEDRGNEKLFF
TRBV27,TRBJ1-1,NA,13,CASSFPGNTEAFF
TRBV30,TRBJ1-1,NA,15,CAWSKGRDLNTEAFF
TRBV29-1,TRBJ2-2,NA,12,CSVDENTGELFF
TRBV15,TRBJ2-2,NA,18,CATSPGLAGALSAGELFF
TRBV18,TRBJ1-1,NA,15,CASSPPVRVNTEAFF
TRBV19,TRBJ1-2,NA,13,CASSMTQNYGYTF
TRBV7-9,TRBJ2-3,NA,16,CASSLADRGDVDTQYF
TRBV4-3,TRBJ2-7,NA,15,CASSQAGGTGNEQYF
TRBV28,TRBJ2-3,NA,15,CASSSLAARTDTQYF
TRBV6-6,TRBJ2-7,NA,16,CASSYPISGGTYEQYF
TRBV11-2,TRBJ2-2,NA,12,CAEGGITGELFF
TRBV28,TRBJ1-5,NA,14,CASSFRDINQPQHF
TRBV27,TRBJ2-4,NA,16,CASKPRRVWAKNIQYF
TRBV2,TRBJ1-5,NA,14,CASSEFASNQPQHF
TRBV30,TRBJ2-5,NA,13,CAWSTGTQETQYF
TRBV27,TRBJ2-7,NA,17,CASSSPSLAGGMNEQYF
TRBV14,TRBJ2-7,NA,17,CASSQVGQGGTRYEQYF
TRBV9,TRBJ2-7,NA,15,CASSVALGTGYEQYF
TRBV2,TRBJ1-6,NA,16,CASMGRGSSYNSPLHF
TRBV7-6,TRBJ2-1,NA,16,CASSLPAELSYNEQFF
TRBV6-5,TRBJ2-5,NA,15,CASSYSASRQETQYF
TRBV28,TRBJ2-6,NA,15,CASRPTASGANVLTF